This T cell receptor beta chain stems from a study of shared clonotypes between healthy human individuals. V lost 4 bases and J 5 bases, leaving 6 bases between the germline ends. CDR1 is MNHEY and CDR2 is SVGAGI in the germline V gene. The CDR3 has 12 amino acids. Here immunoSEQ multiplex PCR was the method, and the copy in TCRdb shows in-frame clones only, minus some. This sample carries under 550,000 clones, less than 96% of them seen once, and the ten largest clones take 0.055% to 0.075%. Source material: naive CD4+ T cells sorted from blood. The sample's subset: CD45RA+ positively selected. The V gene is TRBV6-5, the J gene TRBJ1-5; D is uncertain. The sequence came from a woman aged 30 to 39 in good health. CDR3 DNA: TGTGCCAGCAGTTGGCGACATCAGCCCCAGCATTTT. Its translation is CASSWRHQPQHF.